This T cell receptor (beta chain) was recovered during a study of post-analysis software for immune sequencing data. Study-wide context: Secondary progressive, relapsing-remitting and progressive-relapsing multiple sclerosis were among the included disease courses. Findings and limits, study-wide: TRBV5-6, TRBV5-1 and TRBV20-1 belonged to a set of roughly 5 TRBV segments that were more frequent in patients than controls. Normalized Chao1 diversity was significantly reduced in patients versus controls.

Unique molecular identifiers were present in the TCR beta cDNA libraries. When roughly 0.85 to 11 million T cells were used, they gave roughly 500,000 cDNA molecules. MiXCR was run by TCRdb on the PCR reads, yielding one entry per CDR3 protein. The sample contains under 200,000 distinct CDR3 sequences, about 34% of which appear only once. A few counts support this clonotype. As yet, its antigen is unknown. V gave up 5 bases and J gave up 5 bases, with 10 bases separating them. The CDR3 is 13 residues long. The specimen comprised blood, sampled after autologous hematopoietic stem cell transplantation. The source is a girl aged 5-17 years with multiple sclerosis. V and J are TRBV12-3 or TRBV12-4 and TRBJ2-1; D gene ambiguous. The CDR3 spells CASSQSPHNEQFF. The DNA for the CDR3 is TGTGCCAGCAGTCAGAGCCCCCACAATGAGCAGTTCTTC.